This TCR beta chain was found in a study of read filtering for tumor transcriptome and immune sequencing. Study at large: R-ISS stage counts were eight or nine for I, about 16 for II, 6 or 7 for III.

This clonotype appeared many times. What it binds is unknown. Sampling of bone marrow took place during active disease in every patient. Overall study results and limits: Single-read clonotypes: roughly four fifths of IR-seq clonotypes (around 3.5% of reads), 74.6% of RNA-seq clonotypes (nearly 45% of reads). This fraction held mixed bone marrow immune cells after CD138-negative sorting.

Germline CDR1 is LGHDT and CDR2 is YNNKEL (reference sequence). The CDR3 runs to 14 residues. Trimming shortened V by 4 bases and J by 6 bases, and 15 bases separated the two germline ends. The library was built from around 400 ng RNA with molecular barcoded adaptors for alpha/delta and beta/gamma chains. TCRdb reprocessed the reads via MiXCR and lists one record per CDR3 protein. The table records some 38,000 distinct CDR3 sequences, 10% to 15% of them present only once. Source material: a population of CD138-negative cells sorted from bone marrow. The rearrangement joins TRBV3-1 to TRBJ1-1; D is ambiguous. The receptor was isolated from a donor older than 35 with multiple myeloma. The CDR3 DNA follows: TGTGCCAGCAGCCTCCCTTGGGGTGAGGCTGAAGCTTTCTTT. Protein: CASSLPWGEAEAFF.